What follows are 30 T cell receptor beta chains derived from one specimen sequenced in a study of blood T cell repertoires in COVID-19. Sequencing was performed with immunoSEQ multiplex PCR; in TCRdb, only in-frame clones are kept and a portion is missing. Of approximately 210,000 clones detected, roughly 82% appear once; the ten largest clones hold 9.5% to 15%. Material: peripheral blood. Source of these receptors: a woman between 35 and 50 years old with acute or convalescent COVID-19.

This chain links TRBV5-4 with TRBJ1-1, with D perhaps TRBD1 (6 bases). V lost 9 bases, J lost 2 bases, and 26 bases lay in between. Germline V gene lookup returns CDR1 SGHNT and CDR2 YYREEE (reference sequence). There are 17 residues in the CDR3. The CDR3 DNA follows: TGTGCCACCGGGGGGGGGCAGTTTACCGTTTCAAACACTGAAGCTTTCTTT. Protein sequence: CATGGGQFTVSNTEAFF.

This chain joins TRBV28 and TRBJ2-3, with D perhaps TRBD2 (5 bases). V gave up 6 bases and J gave up 0 bases, with 13 bases separating them. Per the germline V gene, CDR1 is MDHEN and CDR2 is SYDVKM. There are 15 residues in the CDR3. CDR3 sequence (DNA): TGTGCCAGCAGGAAACTAGACGAAAGCACAGATACGCAGTATTTT. Translation: CASRKLDESTDTQYF. Looking up the rest from reference TRBV28 and TRBJ2-3 gives the full variable domain: DVKVTQSSRYLVKRTGEKVFLECVQDMDHENMFWYRQDPGLGLRLIYFSYDVKMKEKGDIPEGYSVSREKKERFSLILESASTNQTSMYLCASRKLDESTDTQYFGPGTRLTVL.

This clone was seen once. J is TRBJ2-3 and V is TRBV5-1; 11 bases are shared with TRBD2. The junction had 9 bases not matched to a gene; V was cut back by 7 bases and J by 5 bases. Germline CDR1 SGHRS, CDR2 YFSETQ. This CDR3 has 15 residues. In DNA form, the CDR3 reads TGCGCCAGCGGTGGGCTAGCGGGGGGACTAGATACGCAGTATTTT. It translates to CASGGLAGGLDTQYF.

The chain employs TRBV19 and TRBJ1-3; the D gene is possibly TRBD1 (6 bases). Trimming cost V 5 bases and J 4 bases, with 21 bases left between them. CDR3 length: 17 residues. Looked up from germline, CDR1 is LNHDA and CDR2 is SQIVND (reference sequence). The CDR3 DNA reads as TGTGCCAGTAGTCCTACTCCAGGGGCAGCTTCCGGAAACACCATATATTTT. This codes for CASSPTPGAASGNTIYF.

This clone was found a few times. CDR3 bases: TGTGCCAGCAGTTCTCCGGGACAGGGTAAAAATCAGCCCCAGCATTTT. It specifies CASSSPGQGKNQPQHF. The V call is TRBV6-2 or TRBV6-3, the J call TRBJ1-5; 9 bases match TRBD1. The V and J ends lost 4 bases and 4 bases, in that order; junction bases with no gene match: 8. Germline V gene data show CDR1 as MNHEY and CDR2 as SVGEGT. This CDR3 contains 16 residues.

The V call is TRBV6-5, the J call TRBJ1-1; the D is unclear. Trimming pared 6 bases from V and 2 bases from J, leaving 10 bases between. Germline CDR1 reads MNHEY; CDR2 reads SVGAGI. This CDR3 has 13 residues. The DNA for the CDR3 is TGTGCCAGCAGCAGTCTGGTAAACACTGAAGCTTTCTTT. Protein product: CASSSLVNTEAFF.

V and J are TRBV3-1 (or the pseudogene TRBV3-2) and TRBJ2-3; no definite D call. Trimming pared 1 base from V and 3 bases from J, leaving 17 bases between. The CDR3 is made up of 17 amino acids. CDR1 and CDR2 from the germline V gene are LGHDT and YNNKEL (reference sequence). CDR3 loop: CASSQASTVWSTDTQYF. The CDR3 region has the DNA TGTGCCAGCAGCCAAGCCTCAACAGTTTGGTCTACAGATACGCAGTATTTT.

The chain combines TRBV23-1 with TRBJ2-1; TRBD1 aligns across 9 bases. TRBV23-1 counts as an open reading frame of uncertain function. The J segment lost 4 bases and the V segment lost 4 bases, leaving 17 bases of the junction unmatched. The CDR3 contains 19 residues. The CDR3 nucleotides are TGCGCCAGCAGTCCCGGGGACAGGGCCCTCGTCCTATTTTACAATGAGCAGTTCTTC. Translation gives CASSPGDRALVLFYNEQFF.

The CDR3 region is CASSLGTGSNQPQHF. The CDR3 region has the DNA TGTGCCAGCAGCTTGGGGACAGGGAGCAATCAGCCCCAGCATTTT. This chain joins TRBV5-4 and TRBJ1-5; 8 bases match TRBD1. The germline gives CDR1 SGHNT, CDR2 YYREEE (reference sequence). This CDR3 comprises 15 residues. With 0 bases clipped from V and 1 base from J, the junction kept 0 bases outside the gene matches.

CDR3 bases: TGTGCCAGCAGCTTAGCCGGGACAGGGAGTGATACGCAGTATTTT. Its translation is CASSLAGTGSDTQYF. The J gene is TRBJ2-3, the V gene TRBV7-2; 9 bases agree with TRBD1. CDR1 SGHTA and CDR2 FQGNSA come from the germline V gene. Unmatched junction bases numbered 4, after V lost 0 bases and J lost 6 bases. CDR3 length equals 15 residues.

The genes are TRBV9 and TRBJ2-1; TRBD2 matches 9 bases. The CDR3 spans 14 residues. J gave up 14 bases and V 0 bases, and 9 bases lay outside the gene matches. Germline V gives CDR1 SGDLS, CDR2 YYNGEE. In DNA form, the CDR3 reads TGTGCCAGCAGCGTAGGCAGTAGCGGGGGTATGGAGTTCTTC. The encoded protein is CASSVGSSGGMEFF.

This chain joins TRBV19 and TRBJ2-1; 9 bases agree with TRBD1. The germline CDR1 and CDR2 sequences are LNHDA and SQIVND (reference sequence). The CDR3 length is 14 residues. Trimming took 6 bases from V and 7 from J; bases not matched to a gene: 7. The CDR3 region has the DNA TGTGCCAGTAGATCTACCGGGACAGGGAATGAGCAGTTCTTC. It translates to CASRSTGTGNEQFF.

The chain combines TRBV24-1 with TRBJ2-7; 9 nucleotides line up with TRBD2. Trimming cost V 7 bases and J 3 bases; bases outside gene matches: 12. Germline V gene sequence: CDR1 KGHDR, CDR2 SFDVKD. CDR3 length equals 16 residues. This chain's CDR3 is CATSTISGRNRYEQYF. In nucleotides, the CDR3 is TGTGCCACCAGCACAATTAGCGGGAGAAATCGCTACGAGCAGTACTTC.

J is TRBJ2-3 and V is TRBV20-1; D might be TRBD2 (7 bases). This CDR3 region has 14 residues. Germline loops: CDR1 DFQATT, CDR2 SNEGSKA (reference sequence). V was shortened by 3 bases and J by 5 bases, with 15 bases between the two germline ends. CDR3 DNA sequence: TGCAGTGCTAGTATAAGGGGAGGGGGAGATACGCAGTATTTT. Encoded protein: CSASIRGGGDTQYF.

About this clone: A much bigger clone sits one base away, suggesting this may be a read error. Distinct nucleotide sequences in the sample also encode this CDR3. V is TRBV5-1 and J is TRBJ1-3; 7 nucleotides align to TRBD1. After removal of 3 bases from V and 0 bases from J, the junction contained 0 bases not matched to a gene. The CDR3 runs 14 residues. Germline loops: CDR1 SGHRS, CDR2 YFSETQ. The CDR3 sequence: CASSWDSSGNTIYF. CDR3 bases: TGCGCCAGCAGCTGGGACAGCTCTGGAAACACCATATATTTT.

The V call is TRBV2, the J call TRBJ1-1, with D maybe TRBD1 (6 bases). CDR1 is SNHLY, CDR2 FYNNEI, per germline. V shed 11 bases and J shed 11 bases, with 21 bases lying between them. The CDR3 is made up of 12 amino acids. In nucleotides, the CDR3 is TGTGCCGGGAGACAGGACACCTCTCCCGCTTTCTTT. This gives the protein CAGRQDTSPAFF.

This clone was observed a single time. The rearrangement uses TRBV2 and TRBJ2-1, with 7 positions matching TRBD1. Germline V CDR1 and CDR2: SNHLY, FYNNEI. This CDR3 contains 13 residues. V lost 4 bases and J lost 6; bases outside the gene matches: 3. The CDR3 region is CASSADRLNEQFF. DNA for the CDR3: TGTGCCAGCAGTGCGGACAGGCTCAATGAGCAGTTCTTC. Supplemented by reference TRBV2 and TRBJ2-1, the full variable domain reads EPEVTQTPSHQVTQMGQEVILRCVPISNHLYFYWYRQILGQKVEFLVSFYNNEISEKSEIFDDQFSVERPDGSNFTLKIRSTKLEDSAMYFCASSADRLNEQFFGPGTRLTVL.

The chain couples TRBV7-8 to TRBJ2-1; possible D gene TRBD2, 7 bases. Deletions cut 4 bases from V and 11 bases from J, with 12 bases between. The CDR3 contains 12 residues. Germline V gene sequence: CDR1 SGHVS, CDR2 FQNEAQ. The CDR3 DNA reads as TGTGCCAGCAGCTCGAGCGGGACAAAGCAGTTCTTC. Amino acids: CASSSSGTKQFF. The whole variable domain, remainder taken from reference TRBV7-8 and TRBJ2-1, is GAGVSQSPRYKVAKRGQDVALRCDPISGHVSLFWYQQALGQGPEFLTYFQNEAQLDKSGLPSDRFFAERPEGSVSTLKIQRTQQEDSAVYLCASSSSGTKQFFGPGTRLTVL.

This clone was counted a single time. The V call is TRBV6-1, the J call TRBJ2-1; 12 positions match TRBD2. CDR1 and CDR2 (germline): MNHNS, SASEGT. The CDR3 totals 19 residues. The V gene end was trimmed by 3 bases and the J gene end by 8 bases; junction bases not matched to a gene: 17. In nucleotides, the CDR3 is TGTGCCAGCAGTGAGAGGATGTCGGCTAGCGGGGGGGCATTGGATGAGCAGTTCTTC. This gives the protein CASSERMSASGGALDEQFF.

The V gene is TRBV7-2, the J gene TRBJ1-3, with 8 positions matching TRBD1. The V and J ends lost 1 base and 4 bases, in that order; junction bases with no gene match: 6. This CDR3 comprises 16 residues. The germline V gene encodes CDR1 SGHTA and CDR2 FQGNSA. For the CDR3, the DNA is TGTGCCAGCAGCTTAGACAGGGGGTTACGGGGAAACACCATATATTTT. Translated: CASSLDRGLRGNTIYF.

V gene TRBV13 combines with J gene TRBJ1-3; D uncertain. From germline, CDR1 is PRHDT and CDR2 FYEKMQ (reference sequence). V was trimmed by 5 bases and J by 0 bases, leaving 8 bases between them. CDR3 length: 14 residues. In DNA form, the CDR3 reads TGTGCCAGCAGCCCCCAGGACTCTGGAAACACCATATATTTT. Translation: CASSPQDSGNTIYF. Using reference TRBV13 and TRBJ1-3 for the parts outside the CDR3, the full variable domain is AAGVIQSPRHLIKEKRETATLKCYPIPRHDTVYWYQQGPGQDPQFLISFYEKMQSDKGSIPDRFSAQQFSDYHSELNMSSLELGDSALYFCASSPQDSGNTIYFGEGSWLTVV.

The rearrangement joins TRBV3-1 (or the pseudogene TRBV3-2) to TRBJ2-7; D perhaps matches TRBD2 (6 bases). Germline V lookup: CDR1 LGHDT, CDR2 YNNKEL (reference sequence). The germline V and J ends were trimmed by 3 bases and 5 bases, with 11 bases remaining between them. The CDR3 has 13 residues. The CDR3 reads CASSQSTRHEQYF. CDR3 DNA sequence: TGTGCCAGCAGCCAGTCGACTAGGCACGAGCAGTACTTC.

The chain recombines TRBV19 with TRBJ2-1; D call uncertain. Per the germline V gene, CDR1 is LNHDA and CDR2 is SQIVND (reference sequence). Trimming removed 3 bases from V and 0 bases from J, with 9 bases in between. This CDR3 comprises 15 residues. The CDR3 sequence is CASSMAVSSYNEQFF. The CDR3 bases are TGTGCCAGTAGTATGGCGGTGAGCTCCTACAATGAGCAGTTCTTC.

About this clone itself: Other DNA sequences from this sample encode an identical CDR3 as well. The V and J genes are TRBV25-1 and TRBJ2-7, with 9 bases matching TRBD2. This CDR3 contains 13 residues. The germline gives CDR1 MGHDK, CDR2 SYGVNS. The V and J ends lost 8 bases and 0 bases, in that order; junction bases with no gene match: 2. CDR3 region: CASGLASSYEQYF. The CDR3 DNA follows: TGTGCCAGCGGACTAGCGTCCTCCTACGAGCAGTACTTC.

This clone has a single count. The chain recombines TRBV19 with TRBJ2-2, with 13 bases that match TRBD2. Germline V gives CDR1 LNHDA, CDR2 SQIVND (reference sequence). This CDR3 has 14 amino acids. With 8 bases clipped from V and 6 bases from J, the junction kept 3 bases outside the gene matches. The CDR3 DNA follows: TGTGCCAGTGGTGGGACTAGCGGGGCCGGGGAGCTGTTTTTT. Translated, it gives CASGGTSGAGELFF.

V gene TRBV29-1 combines with J gene TRBJ2-3; 11 nucleotides line up with TRBD1. CDR1 SQVTM and CDR2 ANQGSEA come from the germline V gene. The CDR3 has 13 amino acids. The CDR3 nucleotides are TGCAGTCACGGACAGGGGGCCTCAGATACGCAGTATTTT. The encoded protein is CSHGQGASDTQYF.

This chain links TRBV19 with TRBJ2-4; tentatively, D is TRBD2 (6 bases). V was pared by 4 bases and J by 2 bases, with 12 bases between. The V gene's germline CDR1 is LNHDA and CDR2 SQIVND (reference sequence). The CDR3 is 15 residues long. CDR3 residues: CASSTPGETKNIQYF. DNA for the CDR3: TGTGCCAGTAGTACACCGGGGGAAACCAAAAACATTCAGTACTTC.

The rearrangement joins TRBV6-5 to TRBJ2-3, with 8 nucleotides matching TRBD1. The ends lost 6 bases at V and 1 base at J; junction bases unmatched: 3. The CDR3 has 14 residues. Germline CDR1 reads MNHEY; CDR2 reads SVGAGI. The CDR3 DNA reads TGTGCCAGCAGAGACAGGGGTGGCACAGATACGCAGTATTTT. It encodes CASRDRGGTDTQYF.

V gene TRBV27 combines with J gene TRBJ1-1; D ambiguous. The CDR3 runs to 13 residues. Trimming cost V 3 bases and J 2 bases, with 7 bases left between them. The germline V gene encodes CDR1 MNHEY and CDR2 SMNVEV (reference sequence). The CDR3 nucleotides are TGTGCCAGCAGTTTTCCGGGAAACACTGAAGCTTTCTTT. Translating it yields CASSFPGNTEAFF.

This clone has more than one count but fewer than ten. The rearrangement joins TRBV6-5 to TRBJ2-7, with a tentative D call TRBD1 (7 bases). V was trimmed by 6 bases and J by 3 bases, leaving 15 bases between them. This CDR3 is 14 amino acids long. Germline CDR1 is MNHEY and CDR2 is SVGAGI. CDR3 nucleotide sequence: TGTGCCAGCAGACCCCGCGGGACAGTCTACGAGCAGTACTTC. It encodes CASRPRGTVYEQYF.